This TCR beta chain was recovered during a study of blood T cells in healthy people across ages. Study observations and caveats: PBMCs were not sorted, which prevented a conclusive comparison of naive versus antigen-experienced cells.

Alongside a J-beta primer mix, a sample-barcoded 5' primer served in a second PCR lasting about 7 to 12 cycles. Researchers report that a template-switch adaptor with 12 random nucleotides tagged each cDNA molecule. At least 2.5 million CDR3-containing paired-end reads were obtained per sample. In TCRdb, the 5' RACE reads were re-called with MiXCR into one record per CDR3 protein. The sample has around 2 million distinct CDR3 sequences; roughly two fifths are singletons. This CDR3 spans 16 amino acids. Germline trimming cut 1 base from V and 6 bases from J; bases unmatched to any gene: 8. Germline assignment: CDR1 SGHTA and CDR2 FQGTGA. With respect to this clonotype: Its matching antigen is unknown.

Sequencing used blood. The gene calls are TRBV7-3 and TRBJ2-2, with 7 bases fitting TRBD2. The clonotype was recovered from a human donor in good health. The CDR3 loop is CASSLRASGDPGELFF. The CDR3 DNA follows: TGTGCCAGCAGCTTAAGGGCCAGCGGGGACCCCGGGGAGCTGTTTTTT.